One sample yielded the 14 T cell receptor beta chains listed below, sequenced in a study of blood T cell repertoires in COVID-19. Sequencing used immunoSEQ multiplex PCR; TCRdb keeps in-frame clones, though not all of them. The sample shows 400,000 to 450,000 clones, roughly 88% of them seen only once. Sequenced: peripheral blood. These receptor sequences come from a woman aged 50 to 60 with COVID-19, enrolled during active disease.

The sample holds many counts of this clone. This chain connects TRBV29-1 to TRBJ2-2, with unresolved D. V lost 5 bases and J 2 bases, leaving 3 bases between the germline ends. This CDR3 spans 11 amino acids. Germline V gives CDR1 SQVTM, CDR2 ANQGSEA. The CDR3 DNA follows: TGCAGCGTTCTTAACACCGGGGAGCTGTTTTTT. Amino acids: CSVLNTGELFF.

V gene TRBV11-3 combines with J gene TRBJ2-5, with TRBD2 matching 11 bases. The CDR3 length is 16 residues. Germline V gene data show CDR1 as SGHNT and CDR2 as YENEEA. The J segment lost 4 bases and the V segment lost 1 base, leaving 5 bases of the junction unmatched. The CDR3 nucleotides read TGTGCCAGCAGCTTAGGAACTAGCGGGGGAGGAGAGACCCAGTACTTC. Its translation: CASSLGTSGGGETQYF.

The chain recombines TRBV6-5 with TRBJ1-1; 9 bases align to TRBD1. Trimming took 6 bases from V and 4 from J; bases not matched to a gene: 6. CDR3 length equals 14 residues. The germline CDR1 and CDR2 sequences are MNHEY and SVGAGI. The CDR3 loop reads CASSKTGGGTEAFF. The CDR3 DNA follows: TGTGCCAGCAGCAAGACAGGGGGGGGCACTGAAGCTTTCTTT.

The J gene is TRBJ1-2, the V gene TRBV5-4; D perhaps matches TRBD1 (5 bases). The V gene lost 1 base and the J gene lost 4 bases, with 8 bases spanning the gap. CDR1 and CDR2 (germline): SGHNT, YYREEE (reference sequence). The CDR3 is 13 amino acids. CDR3 nucleotides: TGTGCCAGCAGCTTGACAGGACCCTATGGCTACACCTTC. It codes for CASSLTGPYGYTF.

The J gene is TRBJ1-1, the V gene TRBV30; 7 nucleotides line up with TRBD1. The germline V gene encodes CDR1 GTSNPN and CDR2 SVGIG (reference sequence). The CDR3 consists of 13 residues. Trimming cost V 5 bases and J 1 base; bases outside gene matches: 4. For the CDR3, the DNA is TGTGCCTGGGCGGGACAGCCGAACACTGAAGCTTTCTTT. Residues: CAWAGQPNTEAFF. Based on the CDR3 plus reference TRBV30 and TRBJ1-1, the full variable domain is SQTIHQWPATLVQPVGSPLSLECTVEGTSNPNLYWYRQAAGRGLQLLFYSVGIGQISSEVPQNLSASRPQDRQFILSSKKLLLSDSGFYLCAWAGQPNTEAFFGQGTRLTVV.

The chain links TRBV9 to TRBJ2-7; the D gene is possibly TRBD1 (8 bases). V was pared by 4 bases and J by 1 base, with 33 bases between. Germline CDR1 reads SGDLS; CDR2 reads YYNGEE. This CDR3 is 21 amino acids long. The CDR3 spells CASSPQPGTGRAVGRSYEQYF. The CDR3 nucleotides read TGTGCCAGCAGCCCCCAACCTGGGACAGGCCGGGCCGTCGGGAGGTCCTACGAGCAGTACTTC.

The chain couples TRBV9 to TRBJ2-1; 9 bases map to TRBD2. The J segment lost 1 base and the V segment lost 3 bases, leaving 14 bases of the junction unmatched. Germline CDR1 and CDR2: SGDLS and YYNGEE. There are 19 residues in the CDR3. The CDR3 protein is CASSAPGAGGPKSYNEQFF. For the CDR3, the DNA is TGTGCCAGCAGCGCCCCCGGGGCGGGGGGGCCGAAGTCCTACAATGAGCAGTTCTTC.

This clone was detected only a few times. This sequence joins TRBV3-1 (or the pseudogene TRBV3-2) and TRBJ2-3; 7 bases are a match to TRBD2. After removal of 4 bases from V and 5 bases from J, the junction contained 9 bases not matched to a gene. The germline gives CDR1 LGHDT, CDR2 YNNKEL (reference sequence). The CDR3 runs 15 residues. The CDR3 loop is CASSPQIGGLDTQYF. The DNA of the CDR3 is TGTGCCAGCAGCCCCCAGATCGGGGGGTTAGATACGCAGTATTTT.

Remarks on this clone: The sample carries other DNA sequences with the same CDR3. The V call is TRBV29-1, the J call TRBJ1-1, with D possibly being TRBD1 (6 bases). Germline CDR1 is SQVTM and CDR2 is ANQGSEA. V lost 7 bases and J 5 bases, leaving 17 bases between the germline ends. This CDR3 is 13 amino acids long. CDR3 loop: CSGQGSGGTEAFF. Written as DNA, the CDR3 is TGCAGCGGGCAGGGGTCGGGGGGGACTGAAGCTTTCTTT.

The J gene is TRBJ2-3, the V gene TRBV28; D not resolved. The CDR3 is 11 residues long. Per germline, CDR1 MDHEN and CDR2 SYDVKM. V lost 3 bases and J 6 bases, leaving 4 bases between the germline ends. The CDR3 spells CASSLRDTQYF. Written as DNA, the CDR3 is TGTGCCAGCAGTTTGAGGGATACGCAGTATTTT.

This CDR3 reads CATASGPFTDTQYF. CDR3 coding DNA: TGTGCCACGGCTAGCGGACCTTTCACAGATACGCAGTATTTT. The chain uses TRBV24-1 and TRBJ2-3; 7 bases are shared with TRBD2. Germline V lookup: CDR1 KGHDR, CDR2 SFDVKD. The CDR3 extends over 14 amino acids. J gave up 2 bases and V 10 bases, and 8 bases lay outside the gene matches.

The chain couples TRBV7-2 to TRBJ2-5, with TRBD1 as a possible D gene (6 bases). The CDR3 has 13 residues. Germline V gene data show CDR1 as SGHTA and CDR2 as FQGNSA. V shed 2 bases and J shed 5 bases, with 9 bases lying between them. The CDR3: CASSLNRAETQYF. The CDR3 DNA reads TGTGCCAGCAGCTTAAACAGGGCGGAGACCCAGTACTTC.

This rearrangement joins TRBV2 to TRBJ2-6; tentative D call: TRBD1 (6 bases). Germline lookup yields CDR1 SNHLY and CDR2 FYNNEI. V gave up 7 bases and J gave up 4 bases, with 17 bases separating them. The CDR3 has 16 residues. The CDR3 spells CASTGTIGKGANVLTF. The CDR3 DNA reads as TGTGCCAGCACGGGGACAATAGGTAAAGGGGCCAACGTCCTGACTTTC.

CDR3 amino acids: CASSLRPRDTEAFF. Here the CDR3 DNA reads TGTGCCAGCAGCTTGCGTCCGAGGGACACTGAAGCTTTCTTT. The chain couples TRBV5-6 to TRBJ1-1; no clear D gene. The CDR3 has 14 amino acids. V was shortened by 1 base and J by 3 bases, with 10 bases between the two germline ends. Per the germline V gene, CDR1 is SGHDT and CDR2 is YYEEEE.